Below, 5 T cell receptor beta chains from the same sample are listed, as sequenced in a study of cytomegalovirus exposure and HLA in healthy donors. PCR used 60 Vbeta primers and 13 Jbeta primers. Profiled with immunoSEQ multiplex PCR; TCRdb holds only in-frame clones, not every one. The sample lists approximately 160,000 clones, around 80% occurring once. Sequencing input: PBMCs. The receptors were sampled from a woman aged 50 to 60 in good health and CMV-seropositive.

In the case of this clone: The sample contains more than one DNA sequence encoding this CDR3. The CDR3 sequence is CASSPPSSYEQYF. Here the CDR3 DNA reads TGTGCCAGCTCACCACCGAGCTCCTACGAGCAGTACTTC. The gene calls are TRBV18 and TRBJ2-7; D not resolved. Trimming left V 0 bases short and J 0 bases short, with 3 bases between. The CDR3 spans 13 residues. Germline V gene data show CDR1 as KGHSH and CDR2 as LQKENI.

The rearrangement joins TRBV7-9 to TRBJ2-3, with D possibly TRBD1 on 6 matching bases. In germline, CDR1 is SEHNR, CDR2 FQNEAQ (reference sequence). V lost 3 bases and J 0 bases, leaving 16 bases between the germline ends. The CDR3 is 17 amino acids. CDR3 loop: CASSFSPGTTSTDTQYF. CDR3 DNA sequence: TGTGCCAGCAGCTTTTCTCCTGGGACAACTAGCACAGATACGCAGTATTTT.

The rearrangement joins TRBV27 to TRBJ2-7; D might be TRBD1 (6 bases). The length of the CDR3 is 13 residues. Trimming shortened V by 5 bases and J by 3 bases, and 11 bases separated the two germline ends. Per the germline V gene, CDR1 is MNHEY and CDR2 is SMNVEV (reference sequence). CDR3 protein: CASSPGQLYEQYF. The CDR3 DNA reads TGTGCCAGCAGTCCCGGACAGCTCTACGAGCAGTACTTC.

J is TRBJ2-3 and V is TRBV7-2; tentative D call: TRBD2 (6 bases). V dropped 1 base and J dropped 0 bases, with 8 bases sitting between them. The CDR3 runs to 15 residues. Germline CDR1 SGHTA, CDR2 FQGNSA. The CDR3: CASSLGRGSTDTQYF. CDR3 bases: TGTGCCAGCAGCTTAGGGAGGGGCAGCACAGATACGCAGTATTTT.

The CDR3 DNA is TGTGCCAGCAGCCAAAAGGGACAGTATAATGAAAAACTGTTTTTT. Protein sequence: CASSQKGQYNEKLFF. The rearrangement joins TRBV7-6 to TRBJ1-4; 7 nucleotides align to TRBD1. The V gene end was trimmed by 5 bases and the J gene end by 4 bases; junction bases not matched to a gene: 7. This CDR3 contains 15 residues. The germline CDR1 and CDR2 sequences are SGHVS and FNYEAQ.